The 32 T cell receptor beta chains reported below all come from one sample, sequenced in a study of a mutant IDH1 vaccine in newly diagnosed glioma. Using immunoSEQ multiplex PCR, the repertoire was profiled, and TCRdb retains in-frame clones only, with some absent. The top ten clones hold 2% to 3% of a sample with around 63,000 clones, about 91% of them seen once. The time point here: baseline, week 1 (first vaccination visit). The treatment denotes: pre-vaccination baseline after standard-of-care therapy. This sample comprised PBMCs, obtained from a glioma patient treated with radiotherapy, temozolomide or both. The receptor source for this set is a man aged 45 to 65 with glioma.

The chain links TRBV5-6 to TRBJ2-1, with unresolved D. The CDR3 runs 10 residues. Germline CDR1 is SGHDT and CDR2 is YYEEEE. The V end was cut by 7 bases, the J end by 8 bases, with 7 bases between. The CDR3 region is CASPPHEQFF. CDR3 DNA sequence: TGTGCCAGCCCCCCCCATGAGCAGTTCTTC.

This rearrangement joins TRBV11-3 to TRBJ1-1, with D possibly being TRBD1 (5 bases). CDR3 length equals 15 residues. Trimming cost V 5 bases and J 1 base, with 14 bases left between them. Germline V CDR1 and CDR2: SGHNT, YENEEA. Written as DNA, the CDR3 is TGTGCCAGCAGCCAGGGCACGGGTTCGAACACTGAAGCTTTCTTT. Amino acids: CASSQGTGSNTEAFF.

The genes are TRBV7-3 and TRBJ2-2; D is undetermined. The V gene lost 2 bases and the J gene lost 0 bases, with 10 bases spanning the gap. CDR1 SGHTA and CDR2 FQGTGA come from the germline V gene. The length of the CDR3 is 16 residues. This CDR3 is CASSLRGTTNTGELFF. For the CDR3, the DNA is TGTGCCAGCAGCTTACGCGGCACAACGAACACCGGGGAGCTGTTTTTT.

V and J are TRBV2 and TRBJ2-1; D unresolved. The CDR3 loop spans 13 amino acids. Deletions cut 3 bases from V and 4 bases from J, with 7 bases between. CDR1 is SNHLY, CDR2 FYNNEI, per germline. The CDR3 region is CASSENTYNEQFF. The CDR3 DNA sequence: TGTGCCAGCAGTGAGAATACTTACAATGAGCAGTTCTTC.

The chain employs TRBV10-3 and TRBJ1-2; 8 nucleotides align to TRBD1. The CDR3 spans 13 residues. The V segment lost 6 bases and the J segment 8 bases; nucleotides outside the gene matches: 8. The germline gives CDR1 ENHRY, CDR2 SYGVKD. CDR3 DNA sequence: TGTGCCATCAGCTCGGACAGGGCGTCGGGCTACACCTTC. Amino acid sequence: CAISSDRASGYTF.

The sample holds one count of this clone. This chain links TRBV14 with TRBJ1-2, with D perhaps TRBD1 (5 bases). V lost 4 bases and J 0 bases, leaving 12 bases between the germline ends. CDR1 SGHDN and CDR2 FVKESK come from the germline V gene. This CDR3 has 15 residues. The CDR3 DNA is TGTGCCAGCAGCCCACGGGGACTAGCTAACTATGGCTACACCTTC. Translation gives CASSPRGLANYGYTF.

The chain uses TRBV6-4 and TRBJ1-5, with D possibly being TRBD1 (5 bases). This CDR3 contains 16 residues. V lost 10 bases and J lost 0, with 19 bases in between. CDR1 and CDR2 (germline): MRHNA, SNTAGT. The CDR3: CAIPLDGALSNQPQHF. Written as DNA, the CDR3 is TGTGCCATCCCCCTCGACGGGGCCCTTAGCAATCAGCCCCAGCATTTT.

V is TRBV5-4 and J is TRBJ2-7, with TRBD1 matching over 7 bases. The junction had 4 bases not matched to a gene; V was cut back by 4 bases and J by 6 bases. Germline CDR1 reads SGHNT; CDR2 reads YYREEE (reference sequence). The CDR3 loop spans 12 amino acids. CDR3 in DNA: TGTGCCAGCAGCATCCCAGGGGGCGAGCAGTACTTC. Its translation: CASSIPGGEQYF.

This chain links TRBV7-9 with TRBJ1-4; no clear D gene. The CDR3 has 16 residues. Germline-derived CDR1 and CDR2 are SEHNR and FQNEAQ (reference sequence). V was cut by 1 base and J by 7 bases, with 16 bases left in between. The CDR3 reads CASSLGGAGHSEKLFF. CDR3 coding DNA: TGTGCCAGCAGCTTAGGTGGCGCTGGGCATAGTGAAAAACTGTTTTTT. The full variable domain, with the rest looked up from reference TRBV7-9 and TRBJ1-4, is DTGVSQNPRHKITKRGQNVTFRCDPISEHNRLYWYRQTLGQGPEFLTYFQNEAQLEKSRLLSDRFSAERPKGSFSTLEIQRTEQGDSAMYLCASSLGGAGHSEKLFFGSGTQLSVL.

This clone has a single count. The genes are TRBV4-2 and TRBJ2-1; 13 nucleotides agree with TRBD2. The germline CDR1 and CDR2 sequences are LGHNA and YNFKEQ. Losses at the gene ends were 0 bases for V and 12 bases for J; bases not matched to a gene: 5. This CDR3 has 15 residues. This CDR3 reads CASSQEGTSGTGQFF. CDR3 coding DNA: TGTGCCAGCAGCCAAGAGGGGACTAGCGGGACGGGGCAGTTCTTC.

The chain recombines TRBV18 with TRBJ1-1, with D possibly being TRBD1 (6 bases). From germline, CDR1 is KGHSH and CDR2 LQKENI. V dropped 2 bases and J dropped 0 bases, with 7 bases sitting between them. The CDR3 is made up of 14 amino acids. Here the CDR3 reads CASSPDRLNTEAFF. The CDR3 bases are TGTGCCAGCTCACCAGACAGGTTGAACACTGAAGCTTTCTTT.

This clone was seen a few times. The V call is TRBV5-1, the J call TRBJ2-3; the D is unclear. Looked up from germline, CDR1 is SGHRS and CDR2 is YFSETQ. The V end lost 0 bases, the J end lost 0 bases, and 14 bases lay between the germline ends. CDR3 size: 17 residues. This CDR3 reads CASSLGTAPPSTDTQYF. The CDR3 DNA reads TGCGCCAGCAGCTTGGGGACCGCCCCACCAAGCACAGATACGCAGTATTTT.

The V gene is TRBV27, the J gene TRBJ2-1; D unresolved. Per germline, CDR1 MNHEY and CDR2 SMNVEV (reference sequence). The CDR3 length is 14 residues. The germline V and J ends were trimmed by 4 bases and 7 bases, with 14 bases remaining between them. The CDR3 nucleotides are TGTGCCAGCAGTTCAATGGCACCACGTAATGAGCAGTTCTTC. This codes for CASSSMAPRNEQFF.

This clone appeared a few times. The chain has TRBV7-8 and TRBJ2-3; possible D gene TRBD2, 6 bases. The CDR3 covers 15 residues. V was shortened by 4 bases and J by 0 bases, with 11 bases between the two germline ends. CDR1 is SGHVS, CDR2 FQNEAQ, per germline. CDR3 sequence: CASSSRDSSTDTQYF. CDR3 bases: TGTGCCAGCAGCTCTCGGGACTCGAGCACAGATACGCAGTATTTT.

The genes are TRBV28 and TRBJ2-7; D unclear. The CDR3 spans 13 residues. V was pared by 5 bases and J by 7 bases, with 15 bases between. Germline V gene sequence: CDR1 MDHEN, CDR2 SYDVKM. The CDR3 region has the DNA TGTGCCAGCAGTCGCCCCCCCGATGGTGAGCAGTACTTC. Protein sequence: CASSRPPDGEQYF.

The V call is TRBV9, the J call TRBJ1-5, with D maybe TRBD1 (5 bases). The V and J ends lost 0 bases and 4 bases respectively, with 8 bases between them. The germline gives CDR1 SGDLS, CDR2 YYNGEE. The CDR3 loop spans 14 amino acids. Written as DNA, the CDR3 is TGTGCCAGCAGCGTAGGTCCAGGGAATCAGCCCCAGCATTTT. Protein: CASSVGPGNQPQHF.

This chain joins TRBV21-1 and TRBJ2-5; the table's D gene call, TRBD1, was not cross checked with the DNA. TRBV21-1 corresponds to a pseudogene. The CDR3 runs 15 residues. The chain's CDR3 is CASNPGTGGQETQYF. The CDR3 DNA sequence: TGTGCCAGCAACCCCGGGACAGGGGGCCAAGAGACCCAGTACTTC.

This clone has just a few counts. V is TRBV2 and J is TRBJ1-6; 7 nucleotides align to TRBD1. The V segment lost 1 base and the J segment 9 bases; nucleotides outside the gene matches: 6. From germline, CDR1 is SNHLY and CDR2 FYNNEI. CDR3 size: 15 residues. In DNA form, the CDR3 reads TGTGCCAGCAGTGAAGGGCAGGGGGGCCTTTCACCCCTCCACTTT. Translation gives CASSEGQGGLSPLHF.

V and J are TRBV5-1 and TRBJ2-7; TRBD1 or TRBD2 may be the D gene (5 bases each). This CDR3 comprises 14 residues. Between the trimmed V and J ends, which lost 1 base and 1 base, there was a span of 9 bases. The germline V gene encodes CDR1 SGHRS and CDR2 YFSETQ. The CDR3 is CASSLTGTSYEQYF. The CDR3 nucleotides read TGCGCCAGCAGCTTGACCGGGACGTCCTACGAGCAGTACTTC.

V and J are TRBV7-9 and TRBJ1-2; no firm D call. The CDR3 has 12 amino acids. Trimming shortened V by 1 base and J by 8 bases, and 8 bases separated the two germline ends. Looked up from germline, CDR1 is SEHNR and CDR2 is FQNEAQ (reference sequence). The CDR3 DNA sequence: TGTGCCAGCAGCTTAGAACTCTCGGGCTACACCTTC. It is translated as CASSLELSGYTF.

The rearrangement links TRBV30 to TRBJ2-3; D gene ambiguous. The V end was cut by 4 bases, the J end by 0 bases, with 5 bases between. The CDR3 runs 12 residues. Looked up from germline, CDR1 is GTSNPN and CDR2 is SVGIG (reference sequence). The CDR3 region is CAWKRSTDTQYF. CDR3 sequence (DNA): TGTGCCTGGAAACGTAGCACAGATACGCAGTATTTT. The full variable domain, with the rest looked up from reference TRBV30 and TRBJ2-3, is SQTIHQWPATLVQPVGSPLSLECTVEGTSNPNLYWYRQAAGRGLQLLFYSVGIGQISSEVPQNLSASRPQDRQFILSSKKLLLSDSGFYLCAWKRSTDTQYFGPGTRLTVL.

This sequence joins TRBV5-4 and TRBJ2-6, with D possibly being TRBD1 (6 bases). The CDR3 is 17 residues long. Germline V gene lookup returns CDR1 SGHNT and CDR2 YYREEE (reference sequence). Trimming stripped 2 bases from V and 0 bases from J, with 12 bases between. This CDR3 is CASSFAQGSSGANVLTF. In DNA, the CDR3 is TGTGCCAGCAGCTTCGCACAGGGAAGCTCTGGGGCCAACGTCCTGACTTTC.

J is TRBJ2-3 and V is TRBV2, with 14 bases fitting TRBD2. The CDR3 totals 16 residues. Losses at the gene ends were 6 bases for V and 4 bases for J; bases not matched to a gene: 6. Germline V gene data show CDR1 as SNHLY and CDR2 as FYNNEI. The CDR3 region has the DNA TGTGCCAGCAGCCCGACTAGCGGGAGGGTTTCAGATACGCAGTATTTT. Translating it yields CASSPTSGRVSDTQYF.

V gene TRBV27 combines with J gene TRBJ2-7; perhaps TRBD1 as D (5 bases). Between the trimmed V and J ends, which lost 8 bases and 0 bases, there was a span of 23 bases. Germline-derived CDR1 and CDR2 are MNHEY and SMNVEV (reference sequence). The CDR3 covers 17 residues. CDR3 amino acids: CASADIRSGPSSYEQYF. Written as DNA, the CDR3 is TGTGCCAGCGCGGACATCCGATCTGGTCCGAGCTCCTACGAGCAGTACTTC.

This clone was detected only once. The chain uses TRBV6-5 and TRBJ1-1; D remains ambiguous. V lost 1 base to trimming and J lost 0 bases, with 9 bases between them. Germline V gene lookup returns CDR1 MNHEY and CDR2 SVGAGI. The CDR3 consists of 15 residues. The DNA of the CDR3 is TGTGCCAGCAGTTACTTACTGGGGATGAACACTGAAGCTTTCTTT. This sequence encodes CASSYLLGMNTEAFF.

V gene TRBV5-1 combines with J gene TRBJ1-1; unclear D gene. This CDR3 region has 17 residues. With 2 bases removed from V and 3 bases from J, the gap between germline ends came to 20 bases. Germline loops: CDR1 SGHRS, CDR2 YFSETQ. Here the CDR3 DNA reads TGCGCCAGCAGCTTCCGGGCTGGGTCACAAAGCGACACTGAAGCTTTCTTT. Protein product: CASSFRAGSQSDTEAFF.

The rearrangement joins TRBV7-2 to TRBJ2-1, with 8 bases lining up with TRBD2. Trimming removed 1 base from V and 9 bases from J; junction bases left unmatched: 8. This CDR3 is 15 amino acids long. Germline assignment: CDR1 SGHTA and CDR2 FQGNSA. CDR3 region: CASSLGASGRGEQFF. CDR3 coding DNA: TGTGCCAGCAGCTTAGGGGCTAGCGGGCGGGGTGAGCAGTTCTTC.

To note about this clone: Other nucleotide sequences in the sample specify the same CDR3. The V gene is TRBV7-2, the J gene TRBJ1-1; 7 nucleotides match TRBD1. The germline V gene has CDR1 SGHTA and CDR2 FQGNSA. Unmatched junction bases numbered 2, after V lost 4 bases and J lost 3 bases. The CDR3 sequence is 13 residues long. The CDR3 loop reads CASSSQGYTEAFF. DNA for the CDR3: TGTGCCAGCAGCTCACAGGGGTACACTGAAGCTTTCTTT. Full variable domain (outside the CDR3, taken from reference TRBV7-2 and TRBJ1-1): GAGVSQSPSNKVTEKGKDVELRCDPISGHTALYWYRQSLGQGLEFLIYFQGNSAPDKSGLPSDRFSAERTGGSVSTLTIQRTQQEDSAVYLCASSSQGYTEAFFGQGTRLTVV.

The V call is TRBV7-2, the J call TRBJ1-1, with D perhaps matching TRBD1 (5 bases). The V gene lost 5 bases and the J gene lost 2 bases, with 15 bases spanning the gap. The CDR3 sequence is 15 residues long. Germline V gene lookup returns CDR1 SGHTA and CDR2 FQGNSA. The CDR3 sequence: CASSLPGRENTEAFF. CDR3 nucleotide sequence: TGTGCCAGCAGCCTACCGGGACGGGAAAACACTGAAGCTTTCTTT.

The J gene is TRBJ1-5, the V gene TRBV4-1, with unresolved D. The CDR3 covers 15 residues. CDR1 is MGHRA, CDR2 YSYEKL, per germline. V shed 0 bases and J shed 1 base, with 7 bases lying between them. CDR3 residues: CASSQEGRSNQPQHF. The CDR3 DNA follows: TGCGCCAGCAGCCAAGAGGGCAGGAGCAATCAGCCCCAGCATTTT.

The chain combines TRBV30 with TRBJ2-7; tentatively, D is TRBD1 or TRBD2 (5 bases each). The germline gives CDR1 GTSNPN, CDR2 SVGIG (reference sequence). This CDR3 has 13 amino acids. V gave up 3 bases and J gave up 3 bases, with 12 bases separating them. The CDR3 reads CAWSTGRGYEQYF. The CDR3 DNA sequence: TGTGCCTGGAGCACGGGACGGGGCTACGAGCAGTACTTC.

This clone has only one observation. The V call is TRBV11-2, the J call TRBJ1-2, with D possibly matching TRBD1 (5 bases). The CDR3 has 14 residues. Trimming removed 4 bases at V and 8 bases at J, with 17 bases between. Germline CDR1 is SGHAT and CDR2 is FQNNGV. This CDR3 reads CASSSPGLTRGYTF. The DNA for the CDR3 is TGTGCCAGCAGCTCCCCGGGACTTACTCGGGGCTACACCTTC.